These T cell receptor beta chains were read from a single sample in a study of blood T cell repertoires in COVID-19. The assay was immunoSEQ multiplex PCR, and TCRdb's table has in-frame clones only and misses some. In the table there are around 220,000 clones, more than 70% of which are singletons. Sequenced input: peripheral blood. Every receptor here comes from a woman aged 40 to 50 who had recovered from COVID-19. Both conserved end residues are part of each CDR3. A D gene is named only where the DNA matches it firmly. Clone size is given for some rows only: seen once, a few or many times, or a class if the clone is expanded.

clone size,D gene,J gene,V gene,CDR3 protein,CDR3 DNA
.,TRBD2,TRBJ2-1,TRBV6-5,CAIKAGGNEQFF,TGTGCCATAAAGGCGGGAGGGAATGAGCAGTTCTTC
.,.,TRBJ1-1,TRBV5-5,CASSRGELEAFF,TGTGCCAGCAGCCGGGGGGAGCTTGAAGCTTTCTTT
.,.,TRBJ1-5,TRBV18,CASSQELNQPQHF,TGTGCCAGCTCACAGGAGTTAAATCAGCCCCAGCATTTT
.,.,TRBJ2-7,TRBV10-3,CAISEGPGEQYF,TGTGCCATCAGTGAGGGGCCTGGCGAGCAGTACTTC
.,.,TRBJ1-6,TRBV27,CASSWGRSSYNSPLHF,TGTGCCAGCAGTTGGGGGCGGAGCTCCTATAATTCACCCCTCCACTTT
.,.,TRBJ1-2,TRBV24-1,CATSKGGRVDGYTF,TGTGCCACCAGCAAAGGGGGTAGGGTCGATGGCTACACCTTC
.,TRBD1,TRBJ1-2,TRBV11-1,CASSPRQGSGYTF,TGTGCCAGCAGCCCACGACAGGGGAGTGGCTACACCTTC
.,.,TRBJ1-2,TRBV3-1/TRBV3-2,CASSQDRGLNYGYTF,TGTGCCAGCAGCCAAGATAGAGGGCTTAACTATGGCTACACCTTC
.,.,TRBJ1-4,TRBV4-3,CASSQALREREKLFF,TGCGCCAGCAGCCAAGCACTTCGTGAGAGGGAAAAACTGTTTTTT
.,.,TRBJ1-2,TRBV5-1,CASSIGNSGNYGYTF,TGCGCCAGCAGCATTGGGAATAGCGGGAACTATGGCTACACCTTC
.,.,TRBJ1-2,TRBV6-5,CASKTGNYGYTF,TGTGCCAGCAAAACAGGGAACTATGGCTACACCTTC
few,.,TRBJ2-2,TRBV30,CAWTKKLANTGELFF,TGTGCCTGGACGAAGAAACTGGCGAACACCGGGGAGCTGTTTTTT
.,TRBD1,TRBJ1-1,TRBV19,CASSITGQVEAFF,TGTGCCAGTAGTATCACAGGACAGGTTGAAGCTTTCTTT
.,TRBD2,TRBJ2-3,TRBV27,CASSERESTDTQYF,TGTGCCAGCAGTGAGCGGGAAAGCACAGATACGCAGTATTTT
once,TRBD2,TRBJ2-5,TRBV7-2,CASSLARLAGMETQYF,TGTGCCAGCAGCTTAGCGAGGCTAGCGGGAATGGAGACCCAGTACTTC
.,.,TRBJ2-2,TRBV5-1,CASSLVGPGELFF,TGCGCCAGCAGCTTGGTTGGCCCCGGGGAGCTGTTTTTT
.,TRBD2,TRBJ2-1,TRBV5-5,CASSGWTSGSGENEQFF,TGTGCCAGCAGCGGTTGGACTAGCGGGAGCGGGGAGAATGAGCAGTTCTTC
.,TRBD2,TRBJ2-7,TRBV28,CASSPTSGMAYEQYF,TGTGCCAGCAGTCCGACTAGCGGGATGGCCTACGAGCAGTACTTC
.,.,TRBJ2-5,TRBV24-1,CATRDRREETQYF,TGTGCCACCAGGGACAGAAGGGAAGAGACCCAGTACTTC
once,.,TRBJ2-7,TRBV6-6,CASSYSRGSYEQYF,TGTGCCAGCAGTTACTCTCGGGGTTCCTACGAGCAGTACTTC
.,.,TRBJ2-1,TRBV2,CASRPQGDEQFF,TGTGCCAGCAGACCGCAGGGTGATGAGCAGTTCTTC
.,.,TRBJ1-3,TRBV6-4,CASSDFVDISSGNTIYF,TGTGCCAGCAGTGATTTTGTTGACATAAGCTCTGGAAACACCATATATTTT
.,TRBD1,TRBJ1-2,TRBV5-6,CASSPDRVDYGYTF,TGTGCCAGCAGCCCGGACAGGGTGGACTATGGCTACACCTTC
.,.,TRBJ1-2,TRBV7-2,CASTLAANNYGYTF,TGTGCCAGCACCCTGGCGGCTAATAACTATGGCTACACCTTC
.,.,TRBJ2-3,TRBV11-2,CASSFGLATPGGTQYF,TGTGCCAGCAGCTTCGGTCTAGCGACCCCTGGGGGTACGCAGTATTTT
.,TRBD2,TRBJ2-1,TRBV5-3,CARSHTSGRRYEQFF,TGTGCCAGAAGCCATACTAGCGGGAGGAGGTATGAGCAGTTCTTC
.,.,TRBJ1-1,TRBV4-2,CASSQDSGVDTEAFF,TGTGCCAGCAGCCAAGATTCGGGGGTCGACACTGAAGCTTTCTTT
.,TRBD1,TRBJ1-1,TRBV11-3,CASSPPQGGMNTEAFF,TGTGCCAGCAGCCCTCCACAGGGGGGGATGAACACTGAAGCTTTCTTT
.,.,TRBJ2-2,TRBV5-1,CASSLEPRGPTPAELFF,TGCGCCAGCAGCTTGGAACCGCGGGGGCCAACCCCGGCGGAGCTGTTTTTT
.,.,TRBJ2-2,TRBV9,CASRLSESNTGELFF,TGTGCCAGCAGGCTCAGCGAATCGAACACCGGGGAGCTGTTTTTT
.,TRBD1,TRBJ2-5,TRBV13,CASSLGAGGWETQYF,TGTGCCAGCAGCTTAGGCGCAGGGGGCTGGGAGACCCAGTACTTC
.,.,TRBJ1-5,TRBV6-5,CASRPGGNYQPQHF,TGTGCCAGCAGGCCGGGGGGCAACTATCAGCCCCAGCATTTT
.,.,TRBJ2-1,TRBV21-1,CASSKGRLAEHSYNEQFF,TGTGCCAGCAGCAAAGGACGACTAGCGGAACACTCCTACAATGAGCAGTTCTTC
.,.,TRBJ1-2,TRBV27,CATLAFYGYTF,TGTGCCACCTTGGCCTTCTATGGCTACACCTTC
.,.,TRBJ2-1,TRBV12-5,CASGFGLGGSGDEQFF,TGTGCTAGTGGTTTTGGGTTGGGGGGAAGTGGTGATGAGCAGTTCTTC
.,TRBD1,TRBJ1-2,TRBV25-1,CASSDYRGLGYGYTF,TGTGCCAGCAGTGATTACAGGGGGCTTGGCTATGGCTACACCTTC
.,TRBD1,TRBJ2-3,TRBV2,CASSTGTGGLLDTQYF,TGTGCCAGCAGTACCGGGACAGGGGGACTATTAGATACGCAGTATTTT
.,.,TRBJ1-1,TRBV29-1,CSVRQKMGTEAFF,TGCAGCGTCAGACAAAAGATGGGCACTGAAGCTTTCTTT
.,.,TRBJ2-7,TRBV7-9,CASSQGRADLYEQYF,TGTGCCAGCAGCCAAGGCAGGGCCGACCTCTACGAGCAGTACTTC
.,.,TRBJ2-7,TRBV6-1,CASSEARGRVYEQYF,TGTGCCAGCAGTGAGGCCCGGGGGAGAGTGTACGAGCAGTACTTC
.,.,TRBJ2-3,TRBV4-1,CASSQERRSGRVTDTQYF,TGCGCCAGCAGCCAAGAAAGACGATCGGGCAGGGTGACAGATACGCAGTATTTT
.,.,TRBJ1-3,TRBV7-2,CASSLFTSRLLNSGNTIYF,TGTGCCAGCAGCCTGTTTACCTCCCGACTCCTTAACTCTGGAAACACCATATATTTT
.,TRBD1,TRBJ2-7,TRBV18,CASSPRDRGSYEQYF,TGTGCCAGCTCACCACGAGACAGGGGGTCCTACGAGCAGTACTTC
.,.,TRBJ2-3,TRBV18,CASSPQAYTDTQYF,TGTGCCAGCTCACCTCAGGCGTACACAGATACGCAGTATTTT
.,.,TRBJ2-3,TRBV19,CASSIEGRSTDTQYF,TGTGCCAGTAGTATAGAGGGGCGGAGCACAGATACGCAGTATTTT
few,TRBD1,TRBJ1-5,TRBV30,CALGDSSNQPQHF,TGTGCCCTCGGGGACAGTAGCAATCAGCCCCAGCATTTT
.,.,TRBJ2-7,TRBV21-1,CAVGTRTPEQYF,TGTGCCGTTGGGACTAGAACGCCCGAGCAGTACTTC
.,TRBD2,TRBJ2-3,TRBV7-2,CASSPRTSGGGTDTQYF,TGTGCCAGCAGCCCCAGGACTAGCGGGGGGGGTACAGATACGCAGTATTTT
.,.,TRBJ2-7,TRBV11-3,CASSLNFIYEQYF,TGTGCCAGCAGCTTGAACTTTATCTACGAGCAGTACTTC
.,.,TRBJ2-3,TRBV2,CASTREGLFRLDTQYF,TGTGCCAGCACCCGTGAGGGATTATTTCGTCTAGATACGCAGTATTTT
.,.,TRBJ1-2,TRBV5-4,CASSLGENYGYTF,TGTGCCAGCAGCTTGGGGGAGAACTATGGCTACACCTTC
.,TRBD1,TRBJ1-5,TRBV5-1,CASSLGTGGNQPQHF,TGCGCCAGCAGCTTGGGGACAGGCGGCAATCAGCCCCAGCATTTT
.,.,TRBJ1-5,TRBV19,CASRQTGNSNQPQHF,TGTGCCAGTAGACAGACAGGAAATAGCAATCAGCCCCAGCATTTT
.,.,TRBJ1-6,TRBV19,CASRAGPTLHF,TGTGCCAGTAGGGCAGGTCCGACCCTCCACTTT